Listed below are T cell receptor beta chains from one sample, sequenced in a study of blood T cell repertoires in COVID-19. The repertoire was sequenced with immunoSEQ multiplex PCR; TCRdb's copy has only in-frame clones and lacks some. The data hold a few hundred thousand clones, with 88% observed a single time. Sequencing input: PBMCs or T cells enriched from blood (not recorded which). The receptor source for this set is a woman in her 30s who had been exposed to COVID-19. The CDR3 runs from the conserved cysteine through the conserved F or W. The D gene is left open where the match is weak. Clone size is not always given. Where it is, it says once, few, many or a class for expanded clones.

V gene	clone size	CDR3 length	J gene	D gene	CDR3 DNA	CDR3 protein
TRBV3-1/TRBV3-2	NA	20	TRBJ2-2	TRBD2	TGTGCCAGCAGCCCACGGGGGGGCTACAGGTTGGGCTGGAACACCGGGGAGCTGTTTTTT	CASSPRGGYRLGWNTGELFF
TRBV6-5	NA	14	TRBJ1-6	NA	TGTGCCAGCAGCGGACAGTCCTATAATTCACCCCTCCACTTT	CASSGQSYNSPLHF
TRBV2	once	15	TRBJ2-1	TRBD2	TGTGCCAGCAGTGACCCGGGACTAGCGTCGAGCGAGCAGTTCTTC	CASSDPGLASSEQFF
TRBV2	NA	15	TRBJ1-5	NA	TGTGCCAGCAGATCGGACAGAAATAGCAATCAGCCCCAGCATTTT	CASRSDRNSNQPQHF
TRBV4-2	NA	15	TRBJ1-6	NA	TGTGCCAGCAGCCAAGAGAGGGGGGGGAGTTCACCCCTCCACTTT	CASSQERGGSSPLHF
TRBV28	NA	11	TRBJ1-2	NA	TGTGCCAGCAGTCGGCTAGGGGACTACACCTTC	CASSRLGDYTF
TRBV5-1	few	16	TRBJ1-2	TRBD1	TGCGCCAGCAGGGACAGGGGGGAAACGCTAACTGGAGGCTACACCTTC	CASRDRGETLTGGYTF
TRBV19	NA	15	TRBJ1-1	NA	TGTGCCAGTACCGAACCCAGGGATATGAACACTGAAGCTTTCTTT	CASTEPRDMNTEAFF
TRBV11-2	NA	15	TRBJ1-5	NA	TGTGCCAGCAGCTTAGACCCACAGGGTAATCAGCCCCAGCATTTT	CASSLDPQGNQPQHF
TRBV7-9	few	12	TRBJ2-7	NA	TGTGCCAGCAGGGGAGTTACTCACGAGCAGTACTTC	CASRGVTHEQYF
TRBV7-9	NA	16	TRBJ2-7	NA	TGTGCCAGCAGCTTCGGGGGTAGCGGCGCTTTCTACGAGCAGTACTTC	CASSFGGSGAFYEQYF
TRBV5-1	once	15	TRBJ2-2	NA	TGCGCCAGCAGTTTCCTGGGGGGTGTCACCGGGGAGCTGTTTTTT	CASSFLGGVTGELFF
TRBV3-1/TRBV3-2	NA	17	TRBJ1-1	TRBD1	TGTGCCAGCAGCCAAGCAACAGGGGGCGAAGGGGACACTGAAGCTTTCTTT	CASSQATGGEGDTEAFF
TRBV7-6	NA	15	TRBJ2-7	TRBD1	TGTGCCAGCAGCTCAACCGGGACAGGGTACGACGAGCAGTACTTC	CASSSTGTGYDEQYF
TRBV11-2	NA	14	TRBJ2-5	TRBD1	TGTGCCAGCAGCCTCGGGACAGCCAAAGAGACCCAGTACTTC	CASSLGTAKETQYF
TRBV5-6	NA	16	TRBJ2-5	TRBD1	TGTGCCAGCAGCACCGTGGGGACAGGGTACCGGGAGACCCAGTACTTC	CASSTVGTGYRETQYF
TRBV4-1	NA	17	TRBJ2-2	TRBD2	TGCGCCAGCAGCCAAGATAGAAGCGGGAGGGCCGCCGGGGAGCTGTTTTTT	CASSQDRSGRAAGELFF
TRBV27	NA	15	TRBJ2-2	TRBD2	TGTGCCAGCAGTTTCAGCGGGACGAACACCGGGGAGCTGTTTTTT	CASSFSGTNTGELFF
TRBV10-1	NA	13	TRBJ2-1	NA	TGCGCCAGCAGTGATGGTCAAACGGAGGAGCAGTTCTTC	CASSDGQTEEQFF
TRBV19	NA	11	TRBJ1-5	NA	TGTGCCAGTAGCCGGGGTCAGCCCCAGCATTTT	CASSRGQPQHF
TRBV19	NA	15	TRBJ2-1	NA	TGTGCCAGTAGTTCTGTTAGCGCCCGAAACAATGAGCAGTTCTTC	CASSSVSARNNEQFF
TRBV18	NA	14	TRBJ1-1	NA	TGTGCCAGCTCACCAATAGATTTGAACACTGAAGCTTTCTTT	CASSPIDLNTEAFF
TRBV4-1	many	17	TRBJ2-1	TRBD2	TGCGCCAGCAGCCAAGAAGGTCTTGGCGGGAGTGGGGATGAGCAGTTCTTC	CASSQEGLGGSGDEQFF
TRBV6-5	NA	14	TRBJ1-2	TRBD1	TGTGCCAGCAGACCTACAGGGGGCAACTATGGCTACACCTTC	CASRPTGGNYGYTF
TRBV6-1	once	15	TRBJ1-6	NA	TGTGCCAGCAGTGACAATACAGGGTTGAATTCACCCCTCCACTTT	CASSDNTGLNSPLHF
TRBV5-1	NA	15	TRBJ2-3	TRBD2	TGCGCCAGCAGCTGGGGACTAGCGGGAGCAGATACGCAGTATTTT	CASSWGLAGADTQYF
TRBV4-2	NA	17	TRBJ2-7	TRBD1	TGTGCCAGCAGCCCCACCGGGACAGGGCCCGGCACCTACGAGCAGTACTTC	CASSPTGTGPGTYEQYF
TRBV4-2	NA	15	TRBJ2-2	TRBD1	TGTGCCAGCAGCCTCGGGACAGGGCCCACCGGGGAGCTGTTTTTT	CASSLGTGPTGELFF
TRBV6-5	NA	14	TRBJ1-1	TRBD1	TGTGCCAGCAGCTTCAGACAGGGGGGGACTGAAGCTTTCTTT	CASSFRQGGTEAFF
TRBV19	NA	15	TRBJ1-5	TRBD1	TGTGCCAGTAGTCGGACAGGGGGAAACAATCAGCCCCAGCATTTT	CASSRTGGNNQPQHF
TRBV28	NA	14	TRBJ2-1	NA	TGTGCCAGCAGTGTGGAGCAGGGAAACAATGAGCAGTTCTTC	CASSVEQGNNEQFF
TRBV4-1	NA	16	TRBJ2-1	NA	TGCGCCAGCAGCCAGGAGGGGACGGGCCGCTACAATGAGCAGTTCTTC	CASSQEGTGRYNEQFF
TRBV9	NA	13	TRBJ2-1	NA	TGTGCCAGCAGCCCTGGACAGACAAATGAGCAGTTCTTC	CASSPGQTNEQFF
TRBV5-1	NA	14	TRBJ1-2	NA	TGCGCCAGCAGCTCGGGGGGAGTCCTCTATGGCTACACCTTC	CASSSGGVLYGYTF
TRBV18	NA	15	TRBJ1-5	TRBD1	TGTGCCAGCTCACCACAACAGGGGGCAGGACAGCCCCAGCATTTT	CASSPQQGAGQPQHF
TRBV19	NA	16	TRBJ2-1	TRBD2	TGTGCCAGTAGTATAGTGGGTGGGAGGGCCTACAATGAGCAGTTCTTC	CASSIVGGRAYNEQFF
TRBV27	NA	17	TRBJ2-1	TRBD2	TGTGCCAGCAGACCGGGCGCGGCTAGCGGGTTCTACAATGAGCAGTTCTTC	CASRPGAASGFYNEQFF
TRBV27	NA	15	TRBJ2-2	TRBD1	TGTGCCAGCAGTTTTGGACAGGGTGACACCGGGGAGCTGTTTTTT	CASSFGQGDTGELFF
TRBV7-9	NA	15	TRBJ1-3	TRBD1	TGTGCCAGCAGCTTAGGACAGGGTTCGAGAAACACCATATATTTT	CASSLGQGSRNTIYF
TRBV27	NA	15	TRBJ1-1	TRBD1	TGTGCCAGCACCCTGGGACAGGGGTTTCGGACTGAAGCTTTCTTT	CASTLGQGFRTEAFF
TRBV27	NA	12	TRBJ2-7	NA	TGTGCCAGCAGTCACCCCTTGAGGGAGCAGTACTTC	CASSHPLREQYF
TRBV29-1	NA	18	TRBJ2-3	TRBD2	TGCAGCGTTGAAGAAGGGGTGACTAGCGGGATGGTACCCGGGGCGCAGTATTTT	CSVEEGVTSGMVPGAQYF
TRBV30	NA	17	TRBJ1-2	NA	TGTGCCTCACGCCCCCCGAGGGAGGGGCGGATTTTGAATGGCTACACCTTC	CASRPPREGRILNGYTF
TRBV7-7	NA	15	TRBJ2-1	TRBD2	TGTGCTAGCAGCTCTCTAGCGGGAGCTTACAATGAGCAGTTCTTC	CASSSLAGAYNEQFF
TRBV6-5	NA	14	TRBJ2-7	TRBD1	TGTGCCAGCAGTTTCGGGACAGGTACCTACGAGCAGTACTTC	CASSFGTGTYEQYF
TRBV7-9	NA	15	TRBJ2-5	TRBD2	TGTGCCAGCAGCTTAGTACCGGGACTAGAAGAGACCCAGTACTTC	CASSLVPGLEETQYF